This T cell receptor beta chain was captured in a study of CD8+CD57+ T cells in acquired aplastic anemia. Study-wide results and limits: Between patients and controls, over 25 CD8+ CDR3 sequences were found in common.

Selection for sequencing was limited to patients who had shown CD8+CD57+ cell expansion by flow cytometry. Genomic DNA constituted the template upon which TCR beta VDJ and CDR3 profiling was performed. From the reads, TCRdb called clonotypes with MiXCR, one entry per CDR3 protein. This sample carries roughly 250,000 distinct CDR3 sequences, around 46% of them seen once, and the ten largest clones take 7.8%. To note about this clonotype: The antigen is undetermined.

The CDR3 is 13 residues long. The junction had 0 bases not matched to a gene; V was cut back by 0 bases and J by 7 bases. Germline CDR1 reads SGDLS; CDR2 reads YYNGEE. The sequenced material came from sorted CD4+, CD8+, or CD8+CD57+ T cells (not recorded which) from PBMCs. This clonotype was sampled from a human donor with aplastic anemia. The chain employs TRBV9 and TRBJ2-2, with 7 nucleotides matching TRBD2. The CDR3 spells CASSVGTSGELFF. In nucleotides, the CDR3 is TGTGCCAGCAGCGTAGGGACTAGCGGGGAGCTGTTTTTT.